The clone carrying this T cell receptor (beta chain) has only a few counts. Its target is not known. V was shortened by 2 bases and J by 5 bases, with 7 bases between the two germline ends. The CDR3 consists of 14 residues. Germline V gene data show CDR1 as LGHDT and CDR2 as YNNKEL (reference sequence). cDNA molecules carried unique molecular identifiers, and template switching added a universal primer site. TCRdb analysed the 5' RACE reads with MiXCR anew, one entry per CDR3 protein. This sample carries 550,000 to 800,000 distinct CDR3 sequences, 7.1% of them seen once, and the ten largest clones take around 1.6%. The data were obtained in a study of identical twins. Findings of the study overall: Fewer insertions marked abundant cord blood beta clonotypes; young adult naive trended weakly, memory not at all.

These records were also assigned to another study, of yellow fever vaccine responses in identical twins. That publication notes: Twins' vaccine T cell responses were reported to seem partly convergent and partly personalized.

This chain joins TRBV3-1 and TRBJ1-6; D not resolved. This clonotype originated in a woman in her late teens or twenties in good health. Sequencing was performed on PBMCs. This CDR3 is CASSQRINNSPLHF. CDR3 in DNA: TGTGCCAGCAGCCAACGGATCAATAATTCACCCCTCCACTTT.